The clone carrying this TCR beta chain was seen just once. The antigen remains undetermined. In chemo-refractory metastatic non-small-cell lung cancer, patients got ipilimumab CTLA-4 blockade together with focal radiation. The CDR3 has 16 amino acids. V shed 0 bases and J shed 0 bases, with 11 bases lying between them. Looked up from germline, CDR1 is MNHEY and CDR2 is SVGAGI. These data come from a study of radiotherapy plus CTLA-4 blockade in lung cancer. Study summary: Disease control was present in roughly a third of patients, and objective responses in approximately 18%.

General study points: In blood, TCR clones derived from the tumor expanded after radiotherapy plus ipilimumab. Early blood T cell clone dynamics reportedly forecast response best, with interferon-beta.

Sequencing used immunoSEQ multiplex PCR; TCRdb keeps in-frame clones, though not all of them. The sample has about 95,000 clones, approximately 83% seen once. This chain joins TRBV6-5 and TRBJ1-2; D not resolved. The TCR comes from a human donor with non-small cell lung cancer who had stable disease on radiotherapy plus ipilimumab. The sequences come from peripheral blood, collected from a patient treated with radiotherapy plus ipilimumab. The CDR3 region has the DNA TGTGCCAGCAGTTACTCGGACCGTCCGCCTAACTATGGCTACACCTTC. It encodes CASSYSDRPPNYGYTF.